This entry concerns a single T cell receptor beta chain. The data were obtained in a study of control samples from healthy donors and cancer patients. The CDR3 loop spans 15 amino acids. Looked up from germline, CDR1 is SGHTA and CDR2 is FQGNSA. V was cut by 1 base and J by 3 bases, with 9 bases left in between. Sequencing was performed with immunoSEQ multiplex PCR; in TCRdb, only in-frame clones are kept and a portion is missing. Of roughly 76,000 clones detected, around 94% appear once; the ten largest clones hold approximately 6%. This rearrangement joins TRBV7-2 to TRBJ1-4; D remains ambiguous. Sequenced material: blood. This receptor was taken from a woman aged 40 to 50 in good health. CDR3 DNA sequence: TGTGCCAGCAGCTTAGTCAGCGTACCTAATGAAAAACTGTTTTTT. Protein sequence: CASSLVSVPNEKLFF.